The clone carrying this T cell receptor (beta chain) has a handful of counts. These data belong to a study of cytomegalovirus exposure and HLA in healthy donors. The wider study: Around 180 million T cells yielded around 120 million unique TCR beta sequences in earlier analysis.

The PCR was carried out with 60 Vbeta primers and 13 Jbeta primers. The data were produced by immunoSEQ multiplex PCR, yet TCRdb's version contains in-frame clones alone and is incomplete. This sample has 95,000 to 150,000 clones, with 60% to 85% found just once. The specimen sequenced was PBMCs. The origin of this receptor is a man aged 30 to 45 in good health and CMV-seronegative.

The DNA of the CDR3 is TGTGCCAGCAGCTTGAGAAGTCCGGGTCTGAACACTGAAGCTTTCTTT. Residues: CASSLRSPGLNTEAFF. This chain connects TRBV7-6 to TRBJ1-1; no definite D call. Germline-derived CDR1 and CDR2 are SGHVS and FNYEAQ. This CDR3 is 16 amino acids long. The V end was cut by 3 bases, the J end by 0 bases, with 14 bases between. The whole variable domain, remainder taken from reference TRBV7-6 and TRBJ1-1, is GAGVSQSPRYKVTKRGQDVALRCDPISGHVSLYWYRQALGQGPEFLTYFNYEAQQDKSGLPNDRFSAERPEGSISTLTIQRTEQRDSAMYRCASSLRSPGLNTEAFFGQGTRLTVV.